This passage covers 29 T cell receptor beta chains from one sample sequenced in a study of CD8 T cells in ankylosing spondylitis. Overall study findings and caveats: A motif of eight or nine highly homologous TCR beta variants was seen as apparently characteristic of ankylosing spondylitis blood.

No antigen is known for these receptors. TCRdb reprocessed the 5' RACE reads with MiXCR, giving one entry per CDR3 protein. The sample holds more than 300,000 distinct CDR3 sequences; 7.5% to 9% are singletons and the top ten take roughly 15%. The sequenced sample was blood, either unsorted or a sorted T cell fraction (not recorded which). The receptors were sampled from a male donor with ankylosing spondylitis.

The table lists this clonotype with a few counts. This CDR3 reads CSARPRTSANTGELFF. For the CDR3, the DNA is TGCAGTGCTCGCCCCCGGACTAGCGCGAACACCGGGGAGCTGTTTTTT. The V gene is TRBV20-1, the J gene TRBJ2-2; 9 nucleotides match TRBD2. In germline, CDR1 is DFQATT, CDR2 SNEGSKA (reference sequence). The CDR3 has 16 amino acids. V lost 5 bases, J lost 0 bases, and 7 bases stayed unmatched.

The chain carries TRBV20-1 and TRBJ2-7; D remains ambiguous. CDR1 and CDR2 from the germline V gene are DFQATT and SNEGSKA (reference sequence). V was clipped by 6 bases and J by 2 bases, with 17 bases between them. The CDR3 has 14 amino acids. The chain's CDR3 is CSARTVRAAYEQYF. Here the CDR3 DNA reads TGCAGTGCCCGGACCGTTCGGGCGGCCTACGAGCAGTACTTC.

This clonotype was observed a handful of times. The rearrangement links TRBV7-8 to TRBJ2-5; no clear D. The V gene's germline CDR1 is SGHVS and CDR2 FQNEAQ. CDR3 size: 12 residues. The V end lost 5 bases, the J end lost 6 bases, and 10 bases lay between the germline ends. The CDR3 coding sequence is TGTGCCAGCAGCCCAACCCGCCAGACCCAGTACTTC. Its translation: CASSPTRQTQYF.

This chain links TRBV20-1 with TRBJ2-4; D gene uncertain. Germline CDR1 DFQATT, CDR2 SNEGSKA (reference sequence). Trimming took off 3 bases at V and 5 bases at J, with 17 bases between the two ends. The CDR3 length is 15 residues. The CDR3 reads CSASGPGLGQNIQYF. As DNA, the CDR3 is TGCAGTGCTAGTGGGCCCGGTTTGGGCCAAAACATTCAGTACTTC.

CDR3 loop: CASSLVGGSSMETQYF. The CDR3 nucleotides read TGTGCCAGCAGTTTAGTAGGCGGGAGCAGCATGGAGACCCAGTACTTC. The chain is built from TRBV12-3 or TRBV12-4 and TRBJ2-5; 7 nucleotides line up with TRBD2. This CDR3 contains 16 residues. Trimming cost V 1 base and J 5 bases; bases outside gene matches: 10.

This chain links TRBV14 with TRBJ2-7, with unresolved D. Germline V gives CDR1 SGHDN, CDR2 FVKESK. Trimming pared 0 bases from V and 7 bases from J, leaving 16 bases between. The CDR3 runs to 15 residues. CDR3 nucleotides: TGTGCCAGCAGCCAAGACAGGCTACCGGCCGGGGAGCAGTACTTC. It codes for CASSQDRLPAGEQYF.

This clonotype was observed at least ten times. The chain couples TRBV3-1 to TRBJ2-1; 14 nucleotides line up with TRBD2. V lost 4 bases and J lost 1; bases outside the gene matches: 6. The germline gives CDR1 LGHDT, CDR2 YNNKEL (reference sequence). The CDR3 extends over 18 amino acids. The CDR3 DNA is TGTGCCAGCAGCCTCGGGACTAGCGGGGGTACATCCTACAATGAGCAGTTCTTC. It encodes CASSLGTSGGTSYNEQFF.

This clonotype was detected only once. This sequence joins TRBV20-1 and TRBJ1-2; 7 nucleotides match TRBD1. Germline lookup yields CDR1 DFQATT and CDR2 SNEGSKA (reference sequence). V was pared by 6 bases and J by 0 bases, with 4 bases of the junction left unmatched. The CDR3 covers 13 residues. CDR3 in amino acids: CSALGQTNYGYTF. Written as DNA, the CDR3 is TGCAGTGCCTTGGGACAGACTAACTATGGCTACACCTTC.

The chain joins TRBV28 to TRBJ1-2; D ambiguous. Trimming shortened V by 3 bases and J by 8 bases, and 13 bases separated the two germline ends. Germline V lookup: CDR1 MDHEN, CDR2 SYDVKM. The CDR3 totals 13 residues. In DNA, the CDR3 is TGTGCCAGCAGTTTGATGCCCCCGGGAGGCTACACCTTC. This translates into CASSLMPPGGYTF.

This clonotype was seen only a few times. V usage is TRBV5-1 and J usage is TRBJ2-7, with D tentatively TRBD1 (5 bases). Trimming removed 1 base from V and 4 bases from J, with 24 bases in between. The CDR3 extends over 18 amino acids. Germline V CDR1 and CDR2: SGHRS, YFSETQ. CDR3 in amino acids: CASSLYRFIRQPSYEQYF. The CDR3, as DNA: TGCGCCAGCAGCTTGTACAGGTTTATAAGACAGCCCTCTTACGAGCAGTACTTC.

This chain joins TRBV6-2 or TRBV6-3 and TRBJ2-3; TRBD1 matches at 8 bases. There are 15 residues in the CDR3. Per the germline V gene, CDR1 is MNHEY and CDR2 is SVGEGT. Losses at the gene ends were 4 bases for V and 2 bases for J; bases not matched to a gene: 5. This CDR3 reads CASSSRDRTTDTQYF. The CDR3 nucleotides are TGTGCCAGCAGTTCCCGGGACAGGACCACAGATACGCAGTATTTT.

CDR3 sequence (DNA): TGCGCCAGCAGCCCGTATTGGGAGACCCAGTACTTC. This sequence encodes CASSPYWETQYF. This chain uses TRBV4-3 with TRBJ2-5; D is undetermined. The CDR3 length is 12 residues. Trimming left V 4 bases short and J 5 bases short, with 8 bases between. Looked up from germline, CDR1 is LGHNA and CDR2 is YSLEER.

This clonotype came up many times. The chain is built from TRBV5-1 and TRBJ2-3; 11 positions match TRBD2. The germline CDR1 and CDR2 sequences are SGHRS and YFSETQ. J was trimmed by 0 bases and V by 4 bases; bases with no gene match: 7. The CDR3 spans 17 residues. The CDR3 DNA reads TGCGCCAGCAGCACGGGACTAGCGGATTTAAGCACAGATACGCAGTATTTT. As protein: CASSTGLADLSTDTQYF.

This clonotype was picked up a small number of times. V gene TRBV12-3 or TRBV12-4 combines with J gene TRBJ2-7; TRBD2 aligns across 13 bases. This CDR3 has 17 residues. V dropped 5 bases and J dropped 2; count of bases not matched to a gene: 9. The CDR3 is CASSAGTSGNLPYEQYF. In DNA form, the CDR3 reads TGTGCCAGCAGTGCCGGGACTAGCGGGAACCTTCCCTACGAGCAGTACTTC.

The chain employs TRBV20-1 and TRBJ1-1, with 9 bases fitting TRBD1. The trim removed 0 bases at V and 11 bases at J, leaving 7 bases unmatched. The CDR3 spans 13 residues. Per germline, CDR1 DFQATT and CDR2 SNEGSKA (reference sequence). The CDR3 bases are TGCAGTGCTAGAGACTTACGGACAGGGGCCGCTTTCTTT. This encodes CSARDLRTGAAFF.

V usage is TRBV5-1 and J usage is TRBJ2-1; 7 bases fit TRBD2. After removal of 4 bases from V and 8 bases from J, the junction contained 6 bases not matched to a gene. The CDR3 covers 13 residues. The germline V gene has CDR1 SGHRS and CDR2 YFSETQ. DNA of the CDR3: TGCGCCAGCAGCATAGGACTAGATGATGAGCAGTTCTTC. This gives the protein CASSIGLDDEQFF.

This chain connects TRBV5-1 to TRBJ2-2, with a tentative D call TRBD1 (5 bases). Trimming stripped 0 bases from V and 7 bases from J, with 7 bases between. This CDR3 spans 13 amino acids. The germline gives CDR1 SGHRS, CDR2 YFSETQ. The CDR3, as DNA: TGCGCCAGCAGCTTGGAAGGGGTCGGGGAGCTGTTTTTT. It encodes CASSLEGVGELFF.

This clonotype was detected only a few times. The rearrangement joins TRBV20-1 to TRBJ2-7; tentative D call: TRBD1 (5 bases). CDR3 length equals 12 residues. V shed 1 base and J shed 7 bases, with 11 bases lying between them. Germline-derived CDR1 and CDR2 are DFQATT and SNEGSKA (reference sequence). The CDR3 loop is CSARGTLGEQYF. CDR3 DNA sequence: TGCAGTGCTAGAGGGACACTTGGGGAGCAGTACTTC.

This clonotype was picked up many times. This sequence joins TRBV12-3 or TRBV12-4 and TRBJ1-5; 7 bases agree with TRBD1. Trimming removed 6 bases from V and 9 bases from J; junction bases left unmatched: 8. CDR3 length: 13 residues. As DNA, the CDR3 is TGTGCCAGCAGGGGACAGCCGGGGGGGCCCCAGCATTTT. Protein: CASRGQPGGPQHF.

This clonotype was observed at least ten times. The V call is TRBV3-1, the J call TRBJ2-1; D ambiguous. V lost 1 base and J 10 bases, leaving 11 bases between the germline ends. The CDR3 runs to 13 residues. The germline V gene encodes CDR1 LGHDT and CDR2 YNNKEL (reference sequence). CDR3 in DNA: TGTGCCAGCAGCCAAGTAACGGGTGGGGAGCAGTTCTTC. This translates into CASSQVTGGEQFF.

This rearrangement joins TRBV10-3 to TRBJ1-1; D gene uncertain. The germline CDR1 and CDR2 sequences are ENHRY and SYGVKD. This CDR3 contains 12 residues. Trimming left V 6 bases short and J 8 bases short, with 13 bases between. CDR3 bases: TGTGCCATCAGCGAAGAAAGTCGGGAAGCTTTCTTT. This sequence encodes CAISEESREAFF.

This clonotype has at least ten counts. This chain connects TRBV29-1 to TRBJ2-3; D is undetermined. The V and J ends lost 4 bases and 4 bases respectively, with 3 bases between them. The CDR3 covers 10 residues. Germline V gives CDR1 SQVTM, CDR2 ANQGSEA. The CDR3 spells CSVGADTQYF. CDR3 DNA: TGCAGCGTTGGGGCAGATACGCAGTATTTT.

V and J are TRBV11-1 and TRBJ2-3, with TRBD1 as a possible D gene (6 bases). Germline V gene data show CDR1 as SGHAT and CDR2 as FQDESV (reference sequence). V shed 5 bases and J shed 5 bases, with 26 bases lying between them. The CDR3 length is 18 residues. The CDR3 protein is CASSPPRAGARHRDTQYF. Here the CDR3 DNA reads TGTGCCAGCAGCCCCCCCCGAGCAGGGGCCAGACACAGAGATACGCAGTATTTT.

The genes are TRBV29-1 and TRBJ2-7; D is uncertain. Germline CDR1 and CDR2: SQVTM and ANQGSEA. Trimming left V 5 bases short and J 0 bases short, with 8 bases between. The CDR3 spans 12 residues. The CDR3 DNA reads TGCAGCGTTAGATACAGCTCCTACGAGCAGTACTTC. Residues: CSVRYSSYEQYF.

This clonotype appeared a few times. CDR3 in DNA: TGTGCCAGCAGAGATCGAAGGGGAAATTACAATGAGCAGTTCTTC. This gives the protein CASRDRRGNYNEQFF. The rearrangement uses TRBV12-3 or TRBV12-4 and TRBJ2-1; D perhaps matches TRBD1 (5 bases). V lost 6 bases to trimming and J lost 4 bases, with 16 bases between them. CDR3 size: 15 residues.

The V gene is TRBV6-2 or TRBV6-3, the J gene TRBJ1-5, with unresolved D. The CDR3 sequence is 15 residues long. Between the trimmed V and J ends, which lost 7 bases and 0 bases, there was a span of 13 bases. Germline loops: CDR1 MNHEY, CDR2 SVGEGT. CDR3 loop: CASNRGGYSNQPQHF. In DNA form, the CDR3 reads TGTGCCAGCAATCGCGGTGGATATAGCAATCAGCCCCAGCATTTT.

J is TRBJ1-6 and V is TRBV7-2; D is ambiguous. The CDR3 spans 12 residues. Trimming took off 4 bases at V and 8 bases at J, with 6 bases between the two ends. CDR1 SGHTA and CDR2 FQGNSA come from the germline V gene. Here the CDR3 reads CASSSIYSPLHF. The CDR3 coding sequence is TGTGCCAGCAGCTCGATCTATTCACCCCTCCACTTT.

The CDR3: CASSFQGAQGYTF. The DNA for the CDR3 is TGCGCCAGCAGCTTTCAGGGGGCTCAAGGCTACACCTTC. This chain uses TRBV5-1 with TRBJ1-2; TRBD1 matches at 8 bases. Looked up from germline, CDR1 is SGHRS and CDR2 is YFSETQ. CDR3 length: 13 amino acids. Trimming at V came to 2 bases and at J to 8 bases, leaving 5 bases not matched to a gene.

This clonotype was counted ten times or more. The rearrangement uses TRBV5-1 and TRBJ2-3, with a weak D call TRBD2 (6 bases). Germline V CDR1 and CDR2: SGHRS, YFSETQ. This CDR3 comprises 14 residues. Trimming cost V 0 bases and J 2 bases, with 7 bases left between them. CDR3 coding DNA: TGCGCCAGCAGCTTGGGCGGGGTCACAGATACGCAGTATTTT. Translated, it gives CASSLGGVTDTQYF.